This T cell receptor (beta chain) comes out of a study of human thymus T cells. Study results and limitations: Both thymic and peripheral blood repertoires showed apparently biased V and J usage.

Corrective surgery for congenital heart defects was being performed on the healthy Finnish infants who served as donors. A roughly 0.45-1 mL peripheral blood aliquot was taken intraoperatively from four of eight donors. Assay used: immunoSEQ multiplex PCR; TCRdb lists only in-frame clones, some missing. The profile covers 40,000 to 55,000 clones, with 90% to 95% appearing a single time and 0.095% to 0.15% taken by the ten largest. Turning to this clone: The target antigen is unknown.

Source material: blood. The receptor was isolated from a boy in the first two years of life with a congenital heart defect but otherwise immunologically healthy.

CDR3 amino acids: CASSYSTGEWTDTQYF. In nucleotides, the CDR3 is TGTGCCAGCAGTTACTCGACAGGGGAGTGGACAGATACGCAGTATTTT. The chain combines TRBV6-5 with TRBJ2-3; TRBD1 agrees at 8 bases. J lost 3 bases, V lost 0 bases, and 5 bases had no gene match. Germline CDR1 reads MNHEY; CDR2 reads SVGAGI. The CDR3 contains 16 residues.